These 26 T cell receptor beta chains originate from one sample sequenced in a study of shared clonotypes between healthy human individuals. TCRdb's copy holds only in-frame clones and misses some; the assay was immunoSEQ multiplex PCR. Here the sample spans about 2 million clones, around 95% being singletons. The material sequenced was naive CD4+ T cells sorted from blood. Subset here: CD45RA+ positively selected. These receptors came from a man aged 18 to 35 in good health.

The V gene is TRBV6-5, the J gene TRBJ2-1; TRBD2 agrees at 11 bases. V lost 3 bases to trimming and J lost 8 bases; unmatched junction nucleotides: 6. Germline CDR1 MNHEY, CDR2 SVGAGI. The CDR3 length is 15 residues. Written as DNA, the CDR3 is TGTGCCAGCAGTTATCAACTAGCGGGGGAACATGAGCAGTTCTTC. Protein sequence: CASSYQLAGEHEQFF.

Regarding this clone: Different DNA sequences within this sample yield the same CDR3. The chain couples TRBV6-6 to TRBJ1-1; 7 positions match TRBD1. This CDR3 region has 14 residues. Trimming took 5 bases from V and 0 from J; bases not matched to a gene: 3. Germline CDR1 is MNHNY and CDR2 is SVGAGI (reference sequence). The CDR3 region has the DNA TGTGCCAGCAGTCGACAGGGAATGAACACTGAAGCTTTCTTT. It translates to CASSRQGMNTEAFF.

The chain combines TRBV29-1 with TRBJ2-1, with D unclear. CDR3 length: 12 amino acids. The V and J ends lost 4 bases and 5 bases respectively, with 9 bases between them. Per germline, CDR1 SQVTM and CDR2 ANQGSEA. The CDR3 here is CSVGTDNNEQFF. For the CDR3, the DNA is TGCAGCGTTGGGACGGATAACAATGAGCAGTTCTTC.

The rearrangement links TRBV20-1 to TRBJ1-1; possibly TRBD1 for D (5 bases). The V end lost 8 bases, the J end lost 5 bases, and 12 bases lay between the germline ends. The CDR3 loop spans 11 amino acids. Germline loops: CDR1 DFQATT, CDR2 SNEGSKA (reference sequence). The CDR3 is CSSTGGTEAFF. The CDR3 region has the DNA TGCAGTTCCACGGGGGGTACTGAAGCTTTCTTT.

The chain carries TRBV19 and TRBJ2-7, with 7 bases lining up with TRBD1. Germline V gene data show CDR1 as LNHDA and CDR2 as SQIVND (reference sequence). The CDR3 spans 15 residues. The ends lost 5 bases at V and 0 bases at J; junction bases unmatched: 7. CDR3 amino acids: CASSLDRVSSYEQYF. CDR3 coding DNA: TGTGCCAGTAGTCTCGACAGGGTAAGCTCCTACGAGCAGTACTTC.

The J gene is TRBJ1-3, the V gene TRBV10-1; tentative D call: TRBD1 (5 bases). The CDR3 is 16 residues long. V lost 6 bases and J 0 bases, leaving 15 bases between the germline ends. The germline V gene has CDR1 WNHNN and CDR2 SYGVQD (reference sequence). CDR3 amino acids: CASRTTGRCSGNTIYF. Here the CDR3 DNA reads TGCGCCAGCAGAACGACGGGACGGTGCTCTGGAAACACCATATATTTT.

The gene calls are TRBV2 and TRBJ1-6; D remains unclear. Per germline, CDR1 SNHLY and CDR2 FYNNEI. This CDR3 has 15 amino acids. Trimming stripped 4 bases from V and 6 bases from J, with 13 bases between. The CDR3, as DNA: TGTGCCAGCAGTGGGAGTAGGGTCTCTAATTCACCCCTCCACTTT. Encoded protein: CASSGSRVSNSPLHF. Based on the CDR3 plus reference TRBV2 and TRBJ1-6, the full variable domain is EPEVTQTPSHQVTQMGQEVILRCVPISNHLYFYWYRQILGQKVEFLVSFYNNEISEKSEIFDDQFSVERPDGSNFTLKIRSTKLEDSAMYFCASSGSRVSNSPLHFGNGTRLTVT.

The chain links TRBV6-1 to TRBJ2-7; perhaps TRBD1 as D (6 bases). This CDR3 region has 14 residues. The germline V gene has CDR1 MNHNS and CDR2 SASEGT. V lost 5 bases and J lost 3, with 14 bases in between. The CDR3 here is CASSTQGFYYEQYF. The DNA of the CDR3 is TGTGCCAGCAGTACACAGGGATTTTACTACGAGCAGTACTTC.

This clone has a single count. The chain combines TRBV9 with TRBJ2-1; 7 bases are a match to TRBD1. Per germline, CDR1 SGDLS and CDR2 YYNGEE. V lost 0 bases to trimming and J lost 2 bases; unmatched junction nucleotides: 2. The CDR3 spans 15 residues. CDR3 in DNA: TGTGCCAGCAGCGTAGAGGGGGCGACCTACAATGAGCAGTTCTTC. It is translated as CASSVEGATYNEQFF.

As concerns this clone: The same CDR3 can be traced to other DNA sequences in this sample. CDR3 coding DNA: TGCGCCAGCAGCTTGTCACAGGGAGGCACCGGGGAGCTGTTTTTT. Its translation is CASSLSQGGTGELFF. This rearrangement joins TRBV5-1 to TRBJ2-2, with D perhaps TRBD1 or TRBD2 (6 bases each). Germline V gene data show CDR1 as SGHRS and CDR2 as YFSETQ. The CDR3 spans 15 residues. Trimming left V 1 base short and J 4 bases short, with 11 bases between.

This chain links TRBV10-2 with TRBJ1-4; TRBD1 is a possible D gene (6 bases). The CDR3 is 13 amino acids. Germline CDR1 and CDR2: WSHSY and SAAADI. Trimming removed 6 bases at V and 7 bases at J, with 12 bases between. The CDR3 loop reads CASRGGGFEKLFF. CDR3 nucleotides: TGCGCCAGCAGGGGAGGGGGTTTTGAAAAACTGTTTTTT.

Points on this clone: This specimen includes other DNA sequences encoding the same CDR3. V usage is TRBV7-9 and J usage is TRBJ1-6, with D tentatively TRBD1 (5 bases). The CDR3 contains 14 residues. Trimming cost V 4 bases and J 7 bases, with 11 bases left between them. The germline V gene has CDR1 SEHNR and CDR2 FQNEAQ (reference sequence). Written as DNA, the CDR3 is TGTGCCAGCAGCTCCCGGGACGGAAATTCACCCCTCCACTTT. As protein: CASSSRDGNSPLHF.

The rearrangement uses TRBV27 and TRBJ1-5; 10 bases are a match to TRBD1. Trimming at V came to 8 bases and at J to 7 bases, leaving 11 bases not matched to a gene. The CDR3 length is 15 residues. CDR1 and CDR2 (germline): MNHEY, SMNVEV (reference sequence). CDR3 DNA sequence: TGTGCCAGCTCAACGGACAGGGGGATAGGCCAGCCCCAGCATTTT. It specifies CASSTDRGIGQPQHF.

The chain carries TRBV10-3 and TRBJ1-3, with a weak D call TRBD1 (6 bases). The V end was cut by 7 bases, the J end by 0 bases, with 10 bases between. Germline V gene data show CDR1 as ENHRY and CDR2 as SYGVKD. The CDR3 has 14 amino acids. CDR3 DNA sequence: TGTGCCATCACCACGGACAGCTCTGGAAACACCATATATTTT. Translation gives CAITTDSSGNTIYF.

Concerning this clone itself: This same CDR3 is encoded by further DNA sequences in the sample. For the CDR3, the DNA is TGTGCCAGCAGCAAGAGCTCCTACAATGAGCAGTTCTTC. Residues: CASSKSSYNEQFF. The chain employs TRBV2 and TRBJ2-1, with unresolved D. This CDR3 has 13 amino acids. V was clipped by 6 bases and J by 0 bases, with 6 bases between them. The V gene's germline CDR1 is SNHLY and CDR2 FYNNEI.

This sequence joins TRBV15 and TRBJ2-1; weak D call: TRBD1 (6 bases). Germline V gene sequence: CDR1 LNHNV, CDR2 YYDKDF (reference sequence). This CDR3 has 15 amino acids. V was shortened by 5 bases and J by 0 bases, with 11 bases between the two germline ends. CDR3 region: CATSGGHFSYNEQFF. The DNA of the CDR3 is TGTGCCACCAGCGGGGGACACTTCTCCTACAATGAGCAGTTCTTC.

The rearrangement links TRBV10-1 to TRBJ1-5; 9 nucleotides align to TRBD1. The germline CDR1 and CDR2 sequences are WNHNN and SYGVQD (reference sequence). The CDR3 loop spans 15 amino acids. Germline trimming cut 6 bases from V and 6 bases from J; bases unmatched to any gene: 9. The CDR3 loop is CASRGTGNVPQPQHF. The CDR3 nucleotides read TGCGCCAGCAGGGGGACAGGGAATGTTCCTCAGCCCCAGCATTTT.

The V gene is TRBV4-1, the J gene TRBJ1-3; 9 positions match TRBD1. Germline CDR1 reads MGHRA; CDR2 reads YSYEKL. The CDR3 contains 17 residues. V shed 1 base and J 4 bases; nucleotides not matched to a gene: 8. CDR3 nucleotides: TGCGCCAGCAGCCAAGTAACGGGACAGGGAGGGGGAAACACCATATATTTT. Its translation: CASSQVTGQGGGNTIYF.

Turning to this clone: Different DNA sequences within this sample yield the same CDR3. V gene TRBV5-4 combines with J gene TRBJ1-5; 7 bases line up with TRBD1. The germline CDR1 and CDR2 sequences are SGHNT and YYREEE (reference sequence). CDR3 length: 16 residues. V was clipped by 4 bases and J by 2 bases; unmatched bases: 9. The CDR3: CASSRTGEGGNQPQHF. In DNA, the CDR3 is TGTGCCAGCAGCCGAACAGGGGAGGGGGGCAATCAGCCCCAGCATTTT.

The chain has TRBV6-1 and TRBJ2-7; D possibly corresponds to TRBD1 (6 bases). V was shortened by 3 bases and J by 3 bases, with 12 bases between the two germline ends. The CDR3 has 14 amino acids. Germline-derived CDR1 and CDR2 are MNHNS and SASEGT. The CDR3 coding sequence is TGTGCCAGCAGTGATCCGGGACACTTCTACGAGCAGTACTTC. This gives the protein CASSDPGHFYEQYF.

The chain uses TRBV2 and TRBJ1-4; 8 bases line up with TRBD1. The CDR3 contains 15 residues. J gave up 8 bases and V 6 bases, and 11 bases lay outside the gene matches. Looked up from germline, CDR1 is SNHLY and CDR2 is FYNNEI. CDR3 sequence: CASRAQTGVPEKLFF. Here the CDR3 DNA reads TGTGCCAGCAGAGCTCAGACAGGGGTGCCCGAAAAACTGTTTTTT.

V and J are TRBV7-2 and TRBJ1-6; TRBD1 is a possible D gene (6 bases). The CDR3 contains 15 residues. Germline CDR1 SGHTA, CDR2 FQGNSA. V lost 5 bases and J 7 bases, leaving 15 bases between the germline ends. CDR3 nucleotides: TGTGCCAGCAGCGCTCAGGGGACAAAAAATTCACCCCTCCACTTT. This translates into CASSAQGTKNSPLHF.

CDR3 loop: CASSPGQGNAGELFF. The CDR3, as DNA: TGTGCCAGCAGTCCGGGACAGGGGAATGCCGGGGAGCTGTTTTTT. This chain joins TRBV6-1 and TRBJ2-2; 10 bases align to TRBD1. There are 15 residues in the CDR3. V gave up 5 bases and J gave up 6 bases; unmatched junction bases: 6. The V gene's germline CDR1 is MNHNS and CDR2 SASEGT.

The chain uses TRBV5-6 and TRBJ2-7; D gene uncertain. Germline CDR1 SGHDT, CDR2 YYEEEE. The CDR3 sequence is 14 residues long. V was trimmed by 2 bases and J by 5 bases, leaving 14 bases between them. The CDR3: CASSFRLSPHEQYF. The CDR3 DNA reads as TGTGCCAGCAGCTTTCGTTTATCCCCCCACGAGCAGTACTTC.

The gene calls are TRBV5-1 and TRBJ2-7; 12 bases match TRBD2. This CDR3 comprises 16 residues. Germline-derived CDR1 and CDR2 are SGHRS and YFSETQ. With V trimmed by 0 bases and J by 3 bases, 4 bases remained unmatched. In DNA, the CDR3 is TGCGCCAGCAGCTTGGGCAAACTAGCGGGAGGCTACGAGCAGTACTTC. Translation gives CASSLGKLAGGYEQYF.

The CDR3 loop is CASGRINEQFF. CDR3 nucleotides: TGCGCCAGCGGGCGTATCAATGAGCAGTTCTTC. This chain links TRBV10-2 with TRBJ2-1; D gene ambiguous. CDR1 is WSHSY and CDR2 is SAAADI in the germline V gene. The V and J ends lost 8 bases and 6 bases respectively, with 8 bases between them. The CDR3 loop spans 11 amino acids.